Listed below are T cell receptor beta chains from one sample, sequenced in a study of Graves' ophthalmopathy and Graves' hyperthyroidism. TCRdb recomputed calls from the multiplex PCR reads with MiXCR, one row per CDR3 protein. In the table there are 40,000 to 45,000 distinct CDR3 sequences, under 65% of which are singletons. Sample: peripheral blood. The receptors here all came from an adult man with Graves' ophthalmopathy. Each CDR3 is given with its conserved first and last residue. The order of the fields is CDR3 DNA, CDR3 protein, J gene, D gene, clone size, V gene. A D gene is named only where the DNA matches it firmly. For some rows the clone size is stated as once, few or many, or as a class when expanded; others skip it.

DNA: TGTGCCAGCAGTCGTCATGGACTAGCGGTTAACACAGATACGCAGTATTTT; CDR3: CASSRHGLAVNTDTQYF; J: TRBJ2-3; D: TRBD2; size: NA; V: TRBV2
DNA: TGCGCCTGCAGCCCGGGACAGGGGTGGACAGATACGCAGTACTTC; CDR3: CACSPGQGWTDTQYF; J: TRBJ2-7; D: TRBD1; size: NA; V: TRBV5-1
DNA: TGTGCCAGCAGCGGCGGGACAGGGGGATCTTCGGATACGCAGTATTTT; CDR3: CASSGGTGGSSDTQYF; J: TRBJ2-3; D: TRBD1; size: NA; V: TRBV14
DNA: TGTGCCAGCAGCACTGGGGCTAACGGAGCCTTCTATGAGCAGTTCTTC; CDR3: CASSTGANGAFYEQFF; J: TRBJ2-1; D: NA; size: few; V: TRBV27
DNA: TGTGCCAGCAGCTTAGCGTCAGCCGGGGAGCTGTTTTTT; CDR3: CASSLASAGELFF; J: TRBJ2-2; D: NA; size: NA; V: TRBV11-2
DNA: TGTGCCAGCAGTCCTAAGTTAGAGCAGTACTTC; CDR3: CASSPKLEQYF; J: TRBJ2-7; D: NA; size: many; V: TRBV12-3/TRBV12-4
DNA: TGTGCCAGCAGCTTGGCGGGGACAGGGACCTACGAGCAGTACTTC; CDR3: CASSLAGTGTYEQYF; J: TRBJ2-7; D: TRBD1; size: NA; V: TRBV5-8
DNA: TGTGCCAGCAGCTACCTGAGGGGGGGAGGAGAGACCCAGTACTTC; CDR3: CASSYLRGGGETQYF; J: TRBJ2-5; D: NA; size: many; V: TRBV5-8
DNA: TGTGCCAGCTCACGGGAGACAGGGCTGATCTATGGCTACACCTTC; CDR3: CASSRETGLIYGYTF; J: TRBJ1-2; D: TRBD1; size: NA; V: TRBV18
DNA: TGTGCCAGTACCTATAAGATGACTAGCGGGGCCAAAAACATTCAGTACTTC; CDR3: CASTYKMTSGAKNIQYF; J: TRBJ2-4; D: TRBD2; size: many; V: TRBV19
DNA: TGTGCCAGCAGTTACCCGGAGGGAAAAAACACTGAAGCTTTCTTT; CDR3: CASSYPEGKNTEAFF; J: TRBJ1-1; D: NA; size: many; V: TRBV6-6
DNA: TGTGCCAGCAGTGGGACAGAAGGCTCTGGGGCCAACGTCCTGACTTTC; CDR3: CASSGTEGSGANVLTF; J: TRBJ2-6; D: TRBD1; size: many; V: TRBV6-2/TRBV6-3
DNA: TGTGCCAGCAGTGAATTGGGAGAATTCCTGGGTGAGCAGTTCTTC; CDR3: CASSELGEFLGEQFF; J: TRBJ2-1; D: NA; size: many; V: TRBV6-1
DNA: TGTGCCACCAGCAGCGGGGATAGTAATCAGCCCCAGCATTTT; CDR3: CATSSGDSNQPQHF; J: TRBJ1-5; D: NA; size: NA; V: TRBV15
DNA: TGTGCCAGTAGTATAGGGGGGGGGACAGGGGCAAAAACAAACTACGAGCAGTACTTC; CDR3: CASSIGGGTGAKTNYEQYF; J: TRBJ2-7; D: TRBD1; size: many; V: TRBV19
DNA: TGTGCCAGCATTCTGGGGGGGACAGGGGGCGGTGGAAACATTCAGTACTTC; CDR3: CASILGGTGGGGNIQYF; J: TRBJ2-4; D: TRBD1; size: many; V: TRBV6-6
DNA: TGTGCCAGCATCCGACAGGGGGCGCATGCCGAGCAGTACTTC; CDR3: CASIRQGAHAEQYF; J: TRBJ2-7; D: TRBD1; size: many; V: TRBV28
DNA: TGTGCCAGCAGCTTAAGTGAGGGAGCGGAAGGCTACACCTTC; CDR3: CASSLSEGAEGYTF; J: TRBJ1-2; D: NA; size: once; V: TRBV7-2
DNA: TGCAGTGCTAGAGATCTTCCCTCCCGGGACCTGGGAGGATACGAGCAGTACTTC; CDR3: CSARDLPSRDLGGYEQYF; J: TRBJ2-7; D: NA; size: NA; V: TRBV20-1
DNA: TGCAGCGTTGTTCGACAGTTGAACACTGAAGCTTTCTTT; CDR3: CSVVRQLNTEAFF; J: TRBJ1-1; D: NA; size: NA; V: TRBV29-1
DNA: TGTGCCAGCAGTTACTTATACAGTCCTTTAGCGGGAGCTGACTACAATGAGCAGTTCTTC; CDR3: CASSYLYSPLAGADYNEQFF; J: TRBJ2-1; D: TRBD2; size: few; V: TRBV6-5
DNA: TGTGCCAGCAGCGTAGGGACAGGGGGCGAGGGGTACCAAGAGACCCAGTACTTC; CDR3: CASSVGTGGEGYQETQYF; J: TRBJ2-5; D: TRBD1; size: many; V: TRBV9
DNA: TGCAGTGCTTATTGGAGAGATACGCAGTATTTT; CDR3: CSAYWRDTQYF; J: TRBJ2-3; D: NA; size: NA; V: TRBV20-1
DNA: TGCAGTGCTAGAGATCTCCAGGGCCCTTCGCATGAGCAGTTCTTC; CDR3: CSARDLQGPSHEQFF; J: TRBJ2-1; D: NA; size: NA; V: TRBV20-1
DNA: TGTGCCAGCAGCCTAACTCCGGGACAGCCCCTGGAGACCCAGTACTTC; CDR3: CASSLTPGQPLETQYF; J: TRBJ2-5; D: TRBD1; size: many; V: TRBV5-8
DNA: TGTGCCAGCAGCTTAGCGATAGGAACCTACGAGCAGTACTTC; CDR3: CASSLAIGTYEQYF; J: TRBJ2-7; D: NA; size: NA; V: TRBV7-9
DNA: TGCAGCGTCCCTAGCGGGACTAGCACAGATACGCAGTATTTT; CDR3: CSVPSGTSTDTQYF; J: TRBJ2-3; D: TRBD2; size: many; V: TRBV29-1
DNA: TGTGCCAGCAGCTTAATGCCGGGACAGCGGGAAGAGACCCAGTACTTC; CDR3: CASSLMPGQREETQYF; J: TRBJ2-5; D: NA; size: NA; V: TRBV7-6
DNA: TGTGCCAGCAGCTTAGTGGGGCTCGGGTTGGCAACTCAAGAGACCCAGTACTTC; CDR3: CASSLVGLGLATQETQYF; J: TRBJ2-5; D: NA; size: many; V: TRBV7-2
DNA: TGTGCCAGCAGCACCGGGACAGACTACAATGAGCAGTATTTT; CDR3: CASSTGTDYNEQYF; J: TRBJ2-3; D: TRBD1; size: once; V: TRBV11-2
DNA: TGTGCCATCAGCCTGACTCGGACAGGCTCCTACGAGCAGTACTTC; CDR3: CAISLTRTGSYEQYF; J: TRBJ2-7; D: TRBD1; size: medium-sized; V: TRBV10-3
DNA: TGTGCCACCAGCAGAGGACTAGCGGGAGGTTACGAGCAGTACTTC; CDR3: CATSRGLAGGYEQYF; J: TRBJ2-7; D: TRBD2; size: NA; V: TRBV15
DNA: TGTGCTAGCAGGCCACCCAGGACAGGGTTGTACGAGCAGTACTTC; CDR3: CASRPPRTGLYEQYF; J: TRBJ2-7; D: TRBD1; size: few; V: TRBV7-7
DNA: TGTGCAGCAGTTGAGGAGACCCAGTACTTC; CDR3: CAAVEETQYF; J: TRBJ2-5; D: NA; size: NA; V: TRBV27
DNA: TGCAGTGCTCCTGTAGGGGGGCACTATGGCTACACCTTC; CDR3: CSAPVGGHYGYTF; J: TRBJ1-2; D: NA; size: many; V: TRBV20-1
DNA: TGTGCCAGCGACAGGGGGCCCGCAACCAATGAAGAACTGTTTTTT; CDR3: CASDRGPATNEELFF; J: TRBJ1-4; D: TRBD1; size: NA; V: TRBV2
DNA: TGTGCCAGTAGTGCGAGACAGGGGACAACGCATAATCAGCCCCAGCATTTT; CDR3: CASSARQGTTHNQPQHF; J: TRBJ1-5; D: TRBD1; size: NA; V: TRBV19
DNA: TGCGCCAGCAGCTTGACAGACTCCTACGAGCAGTACTTC; CDR3: CASSLTDSYEQYF; J: TRBJ2-7; D: NA; size: NA; V: TRBV5-1
DNA: TGCAGTGCTAGAGGACTCTCGGGGGACACTGAAGCTTTCTTT; CDR3: CSARGLSGDTEAFF; J: TRBJ1-1; D: NA; size: NA; V: TRBV20-1
DNA: TGTGCCAGCAGCCGAGGGACCCCCGGAGCCCAAAGCTCCTACGAGCAGTACTTC; CDR3: CASSRGTPGAQSSYEQYF; J: TRBJ2-7; D: NA; size: medium-sized; V: TRBV7-9